This is a list of T cell receptor beta chains from one sample in a study of CD8 T cells in Susac syndrome. TCRdb redid the calling of the immunoSEQ multiplex PCR reads with MiXCR, one entry per CDR3 protein. The sample shows 85,000 to 90,000 distinct CDR3 sequences, approximately 95% of them seen only once. What was sequenced was CD8+ T cells from PBMCs. These receptors were taken from a human donor in good health. Both conserved end residues are part of each CDR3. The D gene is left open where the match is weak. Size tells how often a clone was seen (once, few, many) or the class of an expanded clone, and some rows leave it out.

abundance	v_gene	j_gene	d_gene	CDR3nt	CDR3aa
NA	TRBV4-1	TRBJ1-1	NA	TGCGCCAGCAGCCAAGGCCCAGTACCCCCTGAAGCTTTCTTT	CASSQGPVPPEAFF
NA	TRBV5-6	TRBJ2-5	NA	TGTGCCAGCAGCGGGGACGACCAAGAGACCCAGTACTTC	CASSGDDQETQYF
NA	TRBV6-5	TRBJ1-6	NA	TGTGCCAGCAGTTACTTGCAGGGAAATTCACCCCTCCACTTT	CASSYLQGNSPLHF
NA	TRBV13	TRBJ1-2	TRBD1	TGTGCCAGCAGCCTGGGGCAGGGGGCTTCTTGGTATGGCTACACCTTC	CASSLGQGASWYGYTF
NA	TRBV7-2	TRBJ1-1	NA	TGTGCCAGCAGCTTCTGGGGGGCGGCGAACACTGAAGCTTTCTTT	CASSFWGAANTEAFF
NA	TRBV7-9	TRBJ2-5	TRBD2	TGTGCCAGCAGAACTAGCGGGGGGGAGATTATGGAGACCCAGTACTTC	CASRTSGGEIMETQYF
NA	TRBV15	TRBJ2-2	TRBD2	TGTGCCACCAGCAGAGAACTAGCGGGTACCGGGGAGCTGTTTTTT	CATSRELAGTGELFF
once	TRBV12-3/TRBV12-4	TRBJ2-7	NA	TGTGCCAGCAGCGTGGGGGTTGGCGAGCAGTACTTC	CASSVGVGEQYF
NA	TRBV20-1	TRBJ2-7	NA	TGCAGTGCGAGGGACATCGATTCCTACGAGCAGTACTTC	CSARDIDSYEQYF
NA	TRBV9	TRBJ2-5	TRBD2	TGTGCCAGCGGGACTAGCGGGGGGGCTGGGGAGACCCAGTACTTC	CASGTSGGAGETQYF
NA	TRBV29-1	TRBJ2-3	NA	TGCAGCGTTGAGGTCCAGGTAGAAACGCAGTATTTT	CSVEVQVETQYF
NA	TRBV19	TRBJ1-2	NA	TGTGCCTCAAACTCAGGGAATGATGGCTACACCTTC	CASNSGNDGYTF
NA	TRBV29-1	TRBJ1-1	NA	TGCAGCGTTGCGGTTGCGAACACTGAAGCTTTCTTT	CSVAVANTEAFF
once	TRBV6-4	TRBJ2-7	NA	TGTGCCAGCAGTGACGTTCACGAGCAGTACTTC	CASSDVHEQYF
NA	TRBV12-3/TRBV12-4	TRBJ1-1	NA	TGTGCCAGCAGTTATGCCGCGGGGACTGAAGCTTTCTTT	CASSYAAGTEAFF
NA	TRBV5-6	TRBJ2-2	TRBD1	TGTGCCAGCAGATTGGTGACAGGGGAATCCGGGGAGCTGTTTTTT	CASRLVTGESGELFF
once	TRBV20-1	TRBJ2-7	NA	TGCAGTGTTCCCGGGACAAGGAGGACATACGAGCAGTACTTC	CSVPGTRRTYEQYF
NA	TRBV9	TRBJ1-3	NA	TGTGCCAGCAGCGTAGATCAGTTAACCTCTGGAAACACCATATATTTT	CASSVDQLTSGNTIYF
once	TRBV20-1	TRBJ1-5	NA	TGCAGTGCTAGAGATGGTCTGGGCCTTAATAATCAGCCCCAGCATTTT	CSARDGLGLNNQPQHF
few	TRBV12-3/TRBV12-4	TRBJ2-5	NA	TGTGCCAGCAGTTTAGTGGGCAGTCAAGAGACCCAGTACTTC	CASSLVGSQETQYF
NA	TRBV7-9	TRBJ2-7	TRBD1	TGTGCCAGCTCAACAGGGGGAGTCTACGAGCAGTACTTC	CASSTGGVYEQYF
NA	TRBV3-1	TRBJ2-5	NA	TGTGCCAGCAGCATTGGTGGTGGGGTAGAGACCCAGTACTTC	CASSIGGGVETQYF
NA	TRBV7-9	TRBJ1-6	NA	TGTGCCAGCAGCTTAGCTCCGACGGATACAAACTCACCCCTCCACTTT	CASSLAPTDTNSPLHF
NA	TRBV19	TRBJ1-2	NA	TGTGCCACCCATATCCTAGGTGGCTACACCTTC	CATHILGGYTF
NA	TRBV5-1	TRBJ2-7	NA	TGCGCCAGCAGCTTAAGGACAGAACACTACGAGCAGTACTTC	CASSLRTEHYEQYF
NA	TRBV3-1	TRBJ1-2	NA	TGTGCCAGCAGCCAAGCAGGCCAGGATTATGGCTACACCTTC	CASSQAGQDYGYTF
NA	TRBV15	TRBJ2-7	NA	TGTGCCACCAGCGGGCCCCTGAGGGACGAGCAGTACTTC	CATSGPLRDEQYF
NA	TRBV7-9	TRBJ2-3	NA	TGTGCCAGCAGCTTAACGGGGGTGTCCACAGATACGCAGTATTTT	CASSLTGVSTDTQYF
NA	TRBV4-1	TRBJ2-5	NA	TGCGCCAGCAGCCAAGTCTTCGGGTCGGCGGATCAAGAGACCCAGTACTTC	CASSQVFGSADQETQYF
NA	TRBV19	TRBJ1-2	NA	TGTGCCAGTAGCCATTTCACGGACGGAGGGTCGTATGGCTACACCTTC	CASSHFTDGGSYGYTF